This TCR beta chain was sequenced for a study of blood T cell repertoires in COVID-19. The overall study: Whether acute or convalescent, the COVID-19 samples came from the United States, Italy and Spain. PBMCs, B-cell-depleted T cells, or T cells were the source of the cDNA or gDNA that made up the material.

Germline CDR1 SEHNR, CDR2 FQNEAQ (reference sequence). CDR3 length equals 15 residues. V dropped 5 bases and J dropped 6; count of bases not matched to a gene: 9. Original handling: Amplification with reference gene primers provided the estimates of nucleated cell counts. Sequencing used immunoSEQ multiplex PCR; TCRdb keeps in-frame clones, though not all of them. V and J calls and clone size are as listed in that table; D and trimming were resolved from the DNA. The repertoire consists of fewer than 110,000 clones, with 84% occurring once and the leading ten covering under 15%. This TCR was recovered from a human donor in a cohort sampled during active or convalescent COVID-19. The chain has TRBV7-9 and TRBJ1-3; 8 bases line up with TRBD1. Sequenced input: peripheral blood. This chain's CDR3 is CASSHQGATANTIYF. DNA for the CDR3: TGTGCCAGCAGCCACCAGGGGGCGACGGCAAACACCATATATTTT.